A single sample gave rise to the 12 T cell receptor beta chains below, sequenced in a study of cytomegalovirus exposure and HLA in healthy donors. The PCR made use of 60 Vbeta and 13 Jbeta primers. This table comes from immunoSEQ multiplex PCR, and its TCRdb copy is limited to in-frame clones, with some not included. The table has 90,000 or so clones, approximately 80% seen once. Sequencing input: PBMCs. All receptors come from a man between 25 and 39 years old in good health and CMV-seropositive.

The chain has TRBV2 and TRBJ1-1, with a weak D call TRBD1 (5 bases). Trimming took off 7 bases at V and 5 bases at J, with 8 bases between the two ends. The germline V gene encodes CDR1 SNHLY and CDR2 FYNNEI. The CDR3 is made up of 11 amino acids. The CDR3 loop reads CASKGETEAFF. CDR3 nucleotides: TGTGCCAGCAAAGGGGAAACTGAAGCTTTCTTT.

V is TRBV15 and J is TRBJ2-2, with TRBD2 matching over 8 bases. CDR1 LNHNV and CDR2 YYDKDF come from the germline V gene (reference sequence). Trimming cost V 0 bases and J 4 bases; bases outside gene matches: 1. The CDR3 totals 15 residues. The chain's CDR3 is CATSREGTSTGELFF. CDR3 coding DNA: TGTGCCACCAGCAGAGAAGGGACTAGCACCGGGGAGCTGTTTTTT.

The V gene is TRBV5-1, the J gene TRBJ1-4, with a weak D call TRBD1 (5 bases). CDR1 SGHRS and CDR2 YFSETQ come from the germline V gene. Trimming shortened V by 2 bases and J by 0 bases, and 11 bases separated the two germline ends. The CDR3 length is 16 residues. CDR3 nucleotide sequence: TGCGCCAGCAGCTTATTGGAACAGGCAACTAATGAAAAACTGTTTTTT. Translated, it gives CASSLLEQATNEKLFF.

This chain uses TRBV5-5 with TRBJ2-1; TRBD1 matches 9 bases. Germline lookup yields CDR1 SGHKS and CDR2 YYEKEE (reference sequence). The CDR3 sequence is 18 residues long. Trimming removed 1 base from V and 7 bases from J; junction bases left unmatched: 15. CDR3 sequence reads: CASSLLFRDRVRGNEQFF. The CDR3 DNA is TGTGCCAGCAGCTTGTTATTCCGGGACAGGGTAAGGGGGAATGAGCAGTTCTTC.

The chain is built from TRBV28 and TRBJ2-1; 15 bases agree with TRBD2. The V segment lost 2 bases and the J segment 8 bases; nucleotides outside the gene matches: 7. CDR3 length equals 17 residues. Germline lookup yields CDR1 MDHEN and CDR2 SYDVKM. The CDR3 DNA reads TGTGCCAGCAGTTTAGGGTTGGGACTAGCGGGAGGACATGAGCAGTTCTTC. It yields the protein CASSLGLGLAGGHEQFF.

This sequence joins TRBV6-1 and TRBJ2-7; a weak D match, TRBD1 (6 bases). The CDR3 is 11 residues long. CDR1 is MNHNS, CDR2 SASEGT, per germline. V lost 6 bases and J lost 4, with 7 bases in between. The CDR3 protein is CASRDRYEQYF. The CDR3 coding sequence is TGTGCCAGCAGGGACAGATACGAGCAGTACTTC.

The chain has TRBV5-4 and TRBJ2-4; D possibly corresponds to TRBD2 (6 bases). CDR1 and CDR2 from the germline V gene are SGHNT and YYREEE (reference sequence). Trimming left V 5 bases short and J 7 bases short, with 22 bases between. The CDR3 totals 16 residues. CDR3 loop: CASSRRDSKGWNIQYF. In DNA, the CDR3 is TGTGCCAGCAGTCGCCGGGACTCAAAAGGGTGGAACATTCAGTACTTC.

The chain combines TRBV7-9 with TRBJ2-4, with TRBD2 matching over 8 bases. The V segment lost 3 bases and the J segment 0 bases; nucleotides outside the gene matches: 10. This CDR3 comprises 18 residues. CDR1 SEHNR and CDR2 FQNEAQ come from the germline V gene (reference sequence). The CDR3: CASSFGLAPVIAKNIQYF. The CDR3 DNA is TGTGCCAGCAGCTTCGGACTAGCTCCCGTCATAGCCAAAAACATTCAGTACTTC.

This chain uses TRBV27 with TRBJ2-5; 9 nucleotides agree with TRBD1. The CDR3 has 14 residues. CDR1 is MNHEY and CDR2 is SMNVEV in the germline V gene (reference sequence). The V gene end was trimmed by 5 bases and the J gene end by 5 bases; junction bases not matched to a gene: 6. CDR3 protein: CASSPQGARETQYF. For the CDR3, the DNA is TGTGCCAGCAGTCCACAGGGGGCGCGGGAGACCCAGTACTTC.

The chain uses TRBV27 and TRBJ2-2; no reliable D call. This CDR3 has 15 amino acids. Germline-derived CDR1 and CDR2 are MNHEY and SMNVEV (reference sequence). V was trimmed by 3 bases and J by 1 base, leaving 9 bases between them. The CDR3 sequence is CASSFSVMNTGELFF. CDR3 DNA sequence: TGTGCCAGCAGTTTCAGCGTAATGAACACCGGGGAGCTGTTTTTT.

This clone has a handful of counts. This sequence joins TRBV6-6 and TRBJ1-3; possible D gene TRBD1, 6 bases. V lost 2 bases and J 0 bases, leaving 8 bases between the germline ends. Germline values: CDR1 MNHNY, CDR2 SVGAGI (reference sequence). The CDR3 contains 15 residues. For the CDR3, the DNA is TGTGCCAGCAGTTACCAGGGGTCCTCTGGAAACACCATATATTTT. Translation gives CASSYQGSSGNTIYF.

A note on this clone: One end of the junction fails to match germline, which may point to a read error. J is TRBJ1-4 and V is TRBV7-9; D not certain. The germline CDR1 and CDR2 sequences are SEHNR and FQNEAQ (reference sequence). This CDR3 is built from 15 residues. The CDR3 region has the DNA TGTTCCAGCAGCTTAGACGGCCAGCGGGATGAAAAACTGTTTTTT. Translating gives CSSSLDGQRDEKLFF.